This passage covers 20 T cell receptor beta chains from one sample sequenced in a study of blood T cell repertoires in COVID-19. Sequencing was performed with immunoSEQ multiplex PCR; in TCRdb, only in-frame clones are kept and a portion is missing. The repertoire has around 120,000 clones, 90% of them found once; the top ten carry 3.5% to 4%. Sample: peripheral blood. These TCRs come from an older woman with COVID-19, enrolled during active disease.

The chain employs TRBV5-1 and TRBJ2-3; TRBD2 might be the D (5 bases). This CDR3 has 17 amino acids. The germline V gene encodes CDR1 SGHRS and CDR2 YFSETQ. V gave up 1 base and J gave up 5 bases, with 20 bases separating them. CDR3 DNA sequence: TGCGCCAGCAGCTTGTCGATTAGGGTGTCAAGCGGAGATACGCAGTATTTT. The encoded protein is CASSLSIRVSSGDTQYF.

This clone appeared a few times. V gene TRBV4-1 combines with J gene TRBJ1-1; no definite D call. This CDR3 has 14 amino acids. CDR1 and CDR2 from the germline V gene are MGHRA and YSYEKL. Trimming pared 5 bases from V and 4 bases from J, leaving 14 bases between. As DNA, the CDR3 is TGCGCCAGCAGCACCTATCCTCGGGGCACTGAAGCTTTCTTT. This encodes CASSTYPRGTEAFF.

CDR3 residues: CASSVAPLELRGTGELFF. The CDR3 DNA reads as TGTGCCAGCAGCGTAGCCCCATTGGAGCTTAGGGGCACCGGGGAGCTGTTTTTT. The J gene is TRBJ2-2, the V gene TRBV9, with D perhaps matching TRBD1 (5 bases). The CDR3 is 18 amino acids. From germline, CDR1 is SGDLS and CDR2 YYNGEE. V lost 0 bases and J lost 4, with 19 bases in between.

V usage is TRBV2 and J usage is TRBJ1-2; tentatively, D is TRBD1 (5 bases). The CDR3 has 17 amino acids. CDR1 is SNHLY, CDR2 FYNNEI, per germline. V was trimmed by 0 bases and J by 4 bases, leaving 18 bases between them. CDR3 protein: CASSEAFESRQTYGYTF. In nucleotides, the CDR3 is TGTGCCAGCAGTGAAGCTTTCGAGTCACGACAGACCTATGGCTACACCTTC.

This chain joins TRBV9 and TRBJ2-3; a weak D match, TRBD2 (6 bases). This CDR3 region has 16 residues. Germline V lookup: CDR1 SGDLS, CDR2 YYNGEE. V shed 0 bases and J shed 0 bases, with 11 bases lying between them. For the CDR3, the DNA is TGTGCCAGCAGCGTAGCTGGGGGGACTAGCACAGATACGCAGTATTTT. Its translation: CASSVAGGTSTDTQYF. Supplemented by reference TRBV9 and TRBJ2-3, the full variable domain reads DSGVTQTPKHLITATGQRVTLRCSPRSGDLSVYWYQQSLDQGLQFLIQYYNGEERAKGNILERFSAQQFPDLHSELNLSSLELGDSALYFCASSVAGGTSTDTQYFGPGTRLTVL.

V is TRBV9 and J is TRBJ2-3; weak D call: TRBD1 (5 bases). The V end was cut by 0 bases, the J end by 0 bases, with 14 bases between. The CDR3 has 17 amino acids. Germline loops: CDR1 SGDLS, CDR2 YYNGEE. The CDR3 loop is CASSVEGNRLSTDTQYF. The CDR3 nucleotides read TGTGCCAGCAGCGTAGAGGGTAACAGGCTAAGCACAGATACGCAGTATTTT.

V and J are TRBV11-2 and TRBJ2-5, with a weak D call TRBD1 (5 bases). The CDR3 has 14 amino acids. Germline values: CDR1 SGHAT, CDR2 FQNNGV. V gave up 4 bases and J gave up 2 bases, with 11 bases separating them. CDR3 loop: CASSSGIRQETQYF. CDR3 sequence (DNA): TGTGCCAGCAGCTCAGGGATCAGACAAGAGACCCAGTACTTC.

The gene calls are TRBV6-1 and TRBJ1-2; D uncertain. Per germline, CDR1 MNHNS and CDR2 SASEGT. The CDR3 is made up of 13 amino acids. The ends were cut back, 3 bases at V and 8 bases at J, with 13 bases in the middle. The CDR3 sequence is CASSDSPGRGYTF. The CDR3 nucleotides read TGTGCCAGCAGTGATAGTCCAGGTCGGGGCTACACCTTC.

This chain connects TRBV9 to TRBJ1-6; no definite D call. The length of the CDR3 is 14 residues. Germline values: CDR1 SGDLS, CDR2 YYNGEE. With 0 bases removed from V and 5 bases from J, the gap between germline ends came to 6 bases. The CDR3 sequence: CASSVGQNNSPLHF. The CDR3 coding sequence is TGTGCCAGCAGCGTAGGCCAGAATAATTCACCCCTCCACTTT.

V gene TRBV6-5 combines with J gene TRBJ2-3; D is possibly TRBD1 (6 bases). The germline gives CDR1 MNHEY, CDR2 SVGAGI. With 4 bases removed from V and 8 bases from J, the gap between germline ends came to 13 bases. This CDR3 has 13 residues. CDR3 nucleotide sequence: TGTGCCAGCAGTTCCGCAGGGGTGGGTACGCAGTATTTT. This translates into CASSSAGVGTQYF.

The rearrangement joins TRBV7-2 to TRBJ2-6; D might be TRBD2 (5 bases). Germline CDR1 reads SGHTA; CDR2 reads FQGNSA. V lost 4 bases and J 1 base, leaving 11 bases between the germline ends. The CDR3 has 16 residues. CDR3 coding DNA: TGTGCCAGCAGCTCCGCACCGGGGTCTGGGGCCAACGTCCTGACTTTC. This encodes CASSSAPGSGANVLTF.

This clone was counted once. This chain joins TRBV6-2 or TRBV6-3 and TRBJ1-6; perhaps TRBD1 as D (5 bases). The CDR3 is made up of 17 amino acids. Trimming left V 2 bases short and J 10 bases short, with 21 bases between. Looked up from germline, CDR1 is MNHEY and CDR2 is SVGEGT. CDR3 loop: CASSYTANQGFWSPLHF. The CDR3 DNA reads TGTGCCAGCAGTTACACGGCTAACCAGGGTTTTTGGTCACCCCTCCACTTT.

This chain links TRBV9 with TRBJ2-5; D is possibly TRBD1 (5 bases). The V and J ends lost 0 bases and 5 bases respectively, with 14 bases between them. The CDR3 contains 15 residues. The germline gives CDR1 SGDLS, CDR2 YYNGEE. The CDR3 loop is CASSVEGVWGETQYF. CDR3 nucleotides: TGTGCCAGCAGCGTAGAAGGGGTTTGGGGTGAGACCCAGTACTTC.

This chain uses TRBV9 with TRBJ2-7; 8 bases agree with TRBD2. Losses at the gene ends were 4 bases for V and 5 bases for J; bases not matched to a gene: 17. Germline assignment: CDR1 SGDLS and CDR2 YYNGEE. This CDR3 contains 17 residues. CDR3 in amino acids: CASSLRAVGGALDEQYF. The CDR3 region has the DNA TGTGCCAGCAGCCTGAGGGCGGTCGGGGGGGCCCTCGACGAGCAGTACTTC.

The CDR3 loop is CASSPDSVSSEQYF. The CDR3 DNA is TGTGCCAGCAGTCCAGACAGTGTTTCGAGCGAGCAGTACTTC. The chain joins TRBV6-5 to TRBJ2-7; D is perhaps TRBD1 (5 bases). The V gene lost 5 bases and the J gene lost 6 bases, with 17 bases spanning the gap. Germline loops: CDR1 MNHEY, CDR2 SVGAGI. The CDR3 covers 14 residues.

This rearrangement joins TRBV28 to TRBJ2-1; 9 bases agree with TRBD1. The ends lost 5 bases at V and 3 bases at J; junction bases unmatched: 2. This CDR3 has 14 residues. Per germline, CDR1 MDHEN and CDR2 SYDVKM. The CDR3 reads CASSGQGLYNEQFF. CDR3 sequence (DNA): TGTGCCAGCAGTGGACAGGGGCTCTACAATGAGCAGTTCTTC.

This chain uses TRBV9 with TRBJ1-3, with D possibly TRBD1 on 5 matching bases. V was shortened by 4 bases and J by 4 bases, with 21 bases between the two germline ends. Per germline, CDR1 SGDLS and CDR2 YYNGEE. The CDR3 totals 17 residues. Written as DNA, the CDR3 is TGTGCCAGCAGCCCTTGGGACGGCGGGAAGAGGGGAAACACCATATATTTT. Protein product: CASSPWDGGKRGNTIYF.

The chain carries TRBV11-2 and TRBJ1-1; TRBD1 matches at 8 bases. The V segment lost 4 bases and the J segment 1 base; nucleotides outside the gene matches: 2. CDR1 is SGHAT, CDR2 FQNNGV, per germline. The CDR3 is 14 residues long. This CDR3 reads CASSWDRTNTEAFF. CDR3 nucleotides: TGTGCCAGCAGCTGGGACAGGACGAACACTGAAGCTTTCTTT. The whole variable domain, remainder taken from reference TRBV11-2 and TRBJ1-1, is EAGVAQSPRYKIIEKRQSVAFWCNPISGHATLYWYQQILGQGPKLLIQFQNNGVVDDSQLPKDRFSAERLKGVDSTLKIQPAKLEDSAVYLCASSWDRTNTEAFFGQGTRLTVV.

The chain joins TRBV7-2 to TRBJ2-7; D is unresolved. There are 14 residues in the CDR3. Deletions cut 1 base from V and 2 bases from J, with 9 bases between. CDR1 SGHTA and CDR2 FQGNSA come from the germline V gene. The CDR3, as DNA: TGTGCCAGCAGCTTAGAATATTCGGCCTACGAGCAGTACTTC. Translation gives CASSLEYSAYEQYF.

The chain uses TRBV4-2 and TRBJ1-2, with D hard to call. V was cut by 5 bases and J by 3 bases, with 16 bases left in between. The length of the CDR3 is 15 residues. Germline V gene lookup returns CDR1 LGHNA and CDR2 YNFKEQ. CDR3 region: CASSGILRLDYGYTF. In DNA, the CDR3 is TGTGCCAGCAGCGGAATTTTGAGGTTGGACTATGGCTACACCTTC.